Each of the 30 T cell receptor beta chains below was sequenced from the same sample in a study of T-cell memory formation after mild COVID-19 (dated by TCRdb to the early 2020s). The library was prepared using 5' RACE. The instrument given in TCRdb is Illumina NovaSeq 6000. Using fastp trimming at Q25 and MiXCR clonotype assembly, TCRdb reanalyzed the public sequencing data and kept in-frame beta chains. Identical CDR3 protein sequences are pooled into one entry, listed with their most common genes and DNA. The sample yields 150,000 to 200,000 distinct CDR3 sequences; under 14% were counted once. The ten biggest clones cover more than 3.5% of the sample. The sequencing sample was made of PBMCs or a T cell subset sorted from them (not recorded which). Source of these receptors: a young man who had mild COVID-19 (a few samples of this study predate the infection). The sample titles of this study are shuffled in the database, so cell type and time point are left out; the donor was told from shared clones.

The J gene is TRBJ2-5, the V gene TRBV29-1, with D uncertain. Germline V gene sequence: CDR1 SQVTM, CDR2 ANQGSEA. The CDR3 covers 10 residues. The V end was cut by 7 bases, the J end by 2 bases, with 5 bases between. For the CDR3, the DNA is TGCAGCGGGGCGCAAGAGACCCAGTACTTC. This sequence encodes CSGAQETQYF.

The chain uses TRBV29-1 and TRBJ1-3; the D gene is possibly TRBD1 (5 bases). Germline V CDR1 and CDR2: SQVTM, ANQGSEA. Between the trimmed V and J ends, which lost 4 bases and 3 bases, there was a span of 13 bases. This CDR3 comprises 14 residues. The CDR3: CSVGGGVDGNTIYF. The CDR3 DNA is TGCAGCGTTGGCGGGGGTGTGGATGGAAACACCATATATTTT.

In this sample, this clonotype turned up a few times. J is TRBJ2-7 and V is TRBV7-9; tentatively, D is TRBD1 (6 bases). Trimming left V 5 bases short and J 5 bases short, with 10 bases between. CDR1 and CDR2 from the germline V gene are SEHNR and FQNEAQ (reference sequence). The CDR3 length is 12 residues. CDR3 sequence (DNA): TGTGCCAGCAGCCTCAGGGGCCACGAGCAGTACTTC. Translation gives CASSLRGHEQYF. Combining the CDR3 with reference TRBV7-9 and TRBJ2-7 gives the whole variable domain DTGVSQNPRHKITKRGQNVTFRCDPISEHNRLYWYRQTLGQGPEFLTYFQNEAQLEKSRLLSDRFSAERPKGSFSTLEIQRTEQGDSAMYLCASSLRGHEQYFGPGTRLTVT.

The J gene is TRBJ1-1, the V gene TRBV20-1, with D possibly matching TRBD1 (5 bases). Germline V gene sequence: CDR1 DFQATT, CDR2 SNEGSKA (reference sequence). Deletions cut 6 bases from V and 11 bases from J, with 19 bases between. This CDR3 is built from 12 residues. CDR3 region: CSATGTRPIAFF. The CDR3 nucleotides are TGCAGTGCAACTGGGACTCGGCCTATTGCTTTCTTT.

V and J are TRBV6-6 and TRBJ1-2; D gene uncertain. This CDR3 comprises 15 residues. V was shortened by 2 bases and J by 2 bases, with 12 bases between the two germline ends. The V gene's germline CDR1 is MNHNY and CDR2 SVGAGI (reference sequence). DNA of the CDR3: TGTGCCAGCAGTTACAGCGGGGATGGAAACTATGGCTACACCTTC. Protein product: CASSYSGDGNYGYTF.

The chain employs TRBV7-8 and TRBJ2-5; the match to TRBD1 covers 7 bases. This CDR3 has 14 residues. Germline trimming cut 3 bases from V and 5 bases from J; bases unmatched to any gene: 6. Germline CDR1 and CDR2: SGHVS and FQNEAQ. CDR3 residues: CASSFHRGRETQYF. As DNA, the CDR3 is TGTGCCAGCAGCTTCCACAGGGGCAGGGAGACCCAGTACTTC.

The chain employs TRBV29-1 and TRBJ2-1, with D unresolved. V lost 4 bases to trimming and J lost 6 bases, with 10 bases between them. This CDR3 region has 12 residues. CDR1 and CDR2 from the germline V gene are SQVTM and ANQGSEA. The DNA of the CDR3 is TGCAGCGTTGGTTACCAGAGCAATGAGCAGTTCTTC. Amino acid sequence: CSVGYQSNEQFF.

The CDR3 DNA is TGCGCCAGCAGCTTAGAGGGACAGGGAGAGACCCAGTACTTC. Translation: CASSLEGQGETQYF. The V and J genes are TRBV5-1 and TRBJ2-5, with 9 bases lining up with TRBD1. With 2 bases clipped from V and 4 bases from J, the junction kept 3 bases outside the gene matches. CDR3 length: 14 amino acids. Germline-derived CDR1 and CDR2 are SGHRS and YFSETQ.

The CDR3 DNA reads TGTGCCAGCAGCTTAGTGGCGATTAGGGACAATGAGCAGTTCTTC. Amino acids: CASSLVAIRDNEQFF. This sequence joins TRBV7-9 and TRBJ2-1; D call uncertain. The CDR3 runs 15 residues. V dropped 1 base and J dropped 5 bases, with 12 bases sitting between them. CDR1 and CDR2 (germline): SEHNR, FQNEAQ (reference sequence).

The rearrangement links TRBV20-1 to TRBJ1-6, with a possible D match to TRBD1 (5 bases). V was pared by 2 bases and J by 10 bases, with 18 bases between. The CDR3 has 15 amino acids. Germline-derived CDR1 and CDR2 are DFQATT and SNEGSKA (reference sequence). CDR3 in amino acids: CSARSDSVLGSPLHF. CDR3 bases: TGCAGTGCTAGATCCGACAGTGTACTCGGCTCACCCCTCCACTTT.

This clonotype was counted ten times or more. In nucleotides, the CDR3 is TGTGCCAGCAGCCCGCAGGGGGCAGCTGAAGCTTTCTTT. The encoded protein is CASSPQGAAEAFF. The chain employs TRBV7-2 and TRBJ1-1; 8 bases line up with TRBD1. CDR1 and CDR2 (germline): SGHTA, FQGNSA. This CDR3 is 13 amino acids long. V dropped 5 bases and J dropped 6; count of bases not matched to a gene: 5.

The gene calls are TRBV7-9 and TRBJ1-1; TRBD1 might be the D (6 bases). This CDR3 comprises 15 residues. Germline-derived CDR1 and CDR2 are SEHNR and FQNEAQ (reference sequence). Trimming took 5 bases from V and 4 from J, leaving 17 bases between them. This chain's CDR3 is CASSPGGRLGTEAFF. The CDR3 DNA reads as TGTGCCAGCAGCCCCGGGGGCAGGTTGGGCACTGAAGCTTTCTTT.

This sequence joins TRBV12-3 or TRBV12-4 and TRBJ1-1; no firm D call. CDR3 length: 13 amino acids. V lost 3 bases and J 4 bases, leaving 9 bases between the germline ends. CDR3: CASSFVVGTEAFF. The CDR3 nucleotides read TGTGCCAGCAGTTTTGTTGTGGGCACTGAAGCTTTCTTT.

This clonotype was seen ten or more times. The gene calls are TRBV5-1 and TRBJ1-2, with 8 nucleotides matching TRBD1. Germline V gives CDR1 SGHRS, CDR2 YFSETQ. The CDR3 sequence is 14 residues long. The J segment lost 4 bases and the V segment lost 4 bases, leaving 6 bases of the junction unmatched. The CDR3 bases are TGCGCCAGCAGCCTTACGGACAGGGCCTATGGCTACACCTTC. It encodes CASSLTDRAYGYTF. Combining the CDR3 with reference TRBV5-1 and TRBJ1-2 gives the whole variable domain KAGVTQTPRYLIKTRGQQVTLSCSPISGHRSVSWYQQTPGQGLQFLFEYFSETQRNKGNFPGRFSGRQFSNSRSEMNVSTLELGDSALYLCASSLTDRAYGYTFGSGTRLTVV.

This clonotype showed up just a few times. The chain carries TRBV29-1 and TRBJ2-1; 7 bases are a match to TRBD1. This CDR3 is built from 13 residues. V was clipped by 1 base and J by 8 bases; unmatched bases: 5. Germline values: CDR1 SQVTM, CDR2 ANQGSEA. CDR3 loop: CSVEGGQADEQFF. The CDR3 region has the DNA TGCAGCGTTGAAGGAGGACAGGCGGATGAGCAGTTCTTC.

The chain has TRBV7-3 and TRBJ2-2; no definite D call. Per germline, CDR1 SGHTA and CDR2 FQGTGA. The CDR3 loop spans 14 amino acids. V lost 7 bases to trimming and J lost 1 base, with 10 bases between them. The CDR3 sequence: CASMFAGNTGELFF. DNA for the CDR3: TGTGCCAGCATGTTCGCAGGGAACACCGGGGAGCTGTTTTTT.

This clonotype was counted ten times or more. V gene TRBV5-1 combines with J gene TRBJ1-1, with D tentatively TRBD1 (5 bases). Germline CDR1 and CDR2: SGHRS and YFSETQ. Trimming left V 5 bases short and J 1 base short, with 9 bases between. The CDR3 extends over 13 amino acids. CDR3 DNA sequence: TGCGCCAGCAGGAGGGACCCGAACACTGAAGCTTTCTTT. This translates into CASRRDPNTEAFF.

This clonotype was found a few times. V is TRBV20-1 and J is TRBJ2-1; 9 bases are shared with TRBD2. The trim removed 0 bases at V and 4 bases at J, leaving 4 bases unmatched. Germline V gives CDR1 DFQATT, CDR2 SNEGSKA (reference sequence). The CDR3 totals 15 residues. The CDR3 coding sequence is TGCAGTGCTAGAGATCGTAGCGGGGGTTACAATGAGCAGTTCTTC. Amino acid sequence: CSARDRSGGYNEQFF.

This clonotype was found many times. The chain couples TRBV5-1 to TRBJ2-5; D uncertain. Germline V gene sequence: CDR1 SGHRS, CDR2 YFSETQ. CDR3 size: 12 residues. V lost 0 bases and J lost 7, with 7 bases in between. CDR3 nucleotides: TGCGCCAGCAGCTTGGAAGGTGGGACCCAGTACTTC. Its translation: CASSLEGGTQYF.

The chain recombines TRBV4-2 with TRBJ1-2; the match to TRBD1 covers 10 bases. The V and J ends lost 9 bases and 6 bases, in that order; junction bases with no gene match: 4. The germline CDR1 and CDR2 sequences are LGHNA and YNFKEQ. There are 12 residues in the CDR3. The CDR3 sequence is CASQDRGHGYTF. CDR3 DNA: TGTGCCAGTCAAGACAGGGGGCATGGCTACACCTTC.

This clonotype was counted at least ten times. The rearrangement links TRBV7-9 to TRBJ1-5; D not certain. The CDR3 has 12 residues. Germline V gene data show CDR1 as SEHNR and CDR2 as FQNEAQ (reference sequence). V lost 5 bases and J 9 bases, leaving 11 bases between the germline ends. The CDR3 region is CASSPYEGPQHF. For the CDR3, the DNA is TGTGCCAGCAGCCCGTACGAGGGGCCCCAGCATTTT.

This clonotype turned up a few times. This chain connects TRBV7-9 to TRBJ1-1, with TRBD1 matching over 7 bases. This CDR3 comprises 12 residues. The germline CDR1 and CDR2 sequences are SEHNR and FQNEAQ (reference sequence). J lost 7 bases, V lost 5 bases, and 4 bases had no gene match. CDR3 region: CASSRDRNEAFF. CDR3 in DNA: TGTGCCAGCAGCCGGGACAGAAATGAAGCTTTCTTT.

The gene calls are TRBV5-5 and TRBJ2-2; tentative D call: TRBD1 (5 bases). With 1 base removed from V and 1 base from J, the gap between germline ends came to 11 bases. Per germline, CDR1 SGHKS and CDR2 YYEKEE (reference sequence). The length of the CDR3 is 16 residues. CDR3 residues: CASSLFQGMNTGELFF. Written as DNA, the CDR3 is TGTGCCAGCAGCTTGTTCCAGGGAATGAACACCGGGGAGCTGTTTTTT.

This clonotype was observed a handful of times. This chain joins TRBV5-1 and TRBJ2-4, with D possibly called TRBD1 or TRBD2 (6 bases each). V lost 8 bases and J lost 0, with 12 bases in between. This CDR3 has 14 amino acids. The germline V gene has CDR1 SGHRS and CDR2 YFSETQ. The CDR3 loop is CASSRGLAKNIQYF. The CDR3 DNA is TGCGCCAGTTCCCGGGGGCTAGCCAAAAACATTCAGTACTTC.

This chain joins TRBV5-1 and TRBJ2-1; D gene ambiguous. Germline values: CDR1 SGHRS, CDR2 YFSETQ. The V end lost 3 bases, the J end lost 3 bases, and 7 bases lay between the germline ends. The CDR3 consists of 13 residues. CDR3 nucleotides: TGCGCCAGCAGCTCCTCGGACTACAATGAGCAGTTCTTC. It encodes CASSSSDYNEQFF.

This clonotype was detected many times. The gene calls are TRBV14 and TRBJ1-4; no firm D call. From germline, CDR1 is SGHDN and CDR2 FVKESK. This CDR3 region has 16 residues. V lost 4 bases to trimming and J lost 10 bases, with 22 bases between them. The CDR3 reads CASSPRGIFGRGKLFF. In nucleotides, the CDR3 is TGTGCCAGCAGCCCCCGCGGTATTTTTGGGCGGGGAAAACTGTTTTTT.

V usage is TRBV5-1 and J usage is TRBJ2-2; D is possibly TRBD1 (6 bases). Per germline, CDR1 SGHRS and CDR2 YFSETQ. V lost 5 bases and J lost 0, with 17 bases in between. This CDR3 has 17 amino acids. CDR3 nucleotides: TGCGCCAGCAGTCCCGCCCCCAGGGGCCCGAACACCGGGGAGCTGTTTTTT. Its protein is CASSPAPRGPNTGELFF.

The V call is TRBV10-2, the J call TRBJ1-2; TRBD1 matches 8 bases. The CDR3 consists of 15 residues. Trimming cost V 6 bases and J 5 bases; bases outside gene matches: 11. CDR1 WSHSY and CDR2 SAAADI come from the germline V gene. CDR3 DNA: TGCGCCAGCAGGGTACCGGGACAGGAGAAATATGGCTACACCTTC. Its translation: CASRVPGQEKYGYTF.

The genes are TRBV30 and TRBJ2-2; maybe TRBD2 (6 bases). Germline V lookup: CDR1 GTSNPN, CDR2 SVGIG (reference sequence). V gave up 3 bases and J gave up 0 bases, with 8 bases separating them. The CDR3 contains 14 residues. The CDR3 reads CAWRGGTNTGELFF. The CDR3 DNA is TGTGCCTGGAGGGGCGGGACGAACACCGGGGAGCTGTTTTTT.

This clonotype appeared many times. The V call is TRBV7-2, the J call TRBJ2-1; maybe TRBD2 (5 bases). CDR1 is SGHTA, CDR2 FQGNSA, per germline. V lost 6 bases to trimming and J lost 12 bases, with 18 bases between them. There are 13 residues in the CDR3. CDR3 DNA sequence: TGTGCCAGCAGGCCGGGGTCGGTAGGGTGGCAGTTCTTC. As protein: CASRPGSVGWQFF. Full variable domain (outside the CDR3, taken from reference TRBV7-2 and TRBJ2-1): GAGVSQSPSNKVTEKGKDVELRCDPISGHTALYWYRQSLGQGLEFLIYFQGNSAPDKSGLPSDRFSAERTGGSVSTLTIQRTQQEDSAVYLCASRPGSVGWQFFGPGTRLTVL.